These T cell receptor beta chains were read from a single sample in a study of blood T cell repertoires in COVID-19. Sequencing was performed with immunoSEQ multiplex PCR; in TCRdb, only in-frame clones are kept and a portion is missing. The data contain over 75,000 clones, around 90% of them seen just once; the ten biggest clones take up around 2.3%. The specimen sequenced was peripheral blood. These receptors came from a human donor with active COVID-19. The donor label of this sample is uncertain. Each CDR3 is given with its conserved first and last residue. A D gene is named only where the DNA matches it firmly. Size values are once, few and many counts, or a class for expanded clones, and some rows have none.

v_call	j_call	clone_size	d_call	cdr3_aa	cdr3_nt
TRBV7-6	TRBJ1-3	NA	NA	CASSLDRRSSGNTIYF	TGTGCCAGCAGCTTAGACCGGCGGAGCTCTGGAAACACCATATATTTT
TRBV7-2	TRBJ2-7	NA	NA	CASNPEAGGTYEQYF	TGTGCCAGCAACCCCGAAGCTGGCGGTACCTACGAGCAGTACTTC
TRBV5-4	TRBJ2-7	NA	TRBD2	CASSFGLAGRPSGASYEQYF	TGTGCCAGCAGCTTCGGACTAGCGGGGCGGCCAAGCGGGGCCTCCTACGAGCAGTACTTC
TRBV4-2	TRBJ1-5	NA	NA	CASSQEAGLVQPQHF	TGTGCCAGCAGCCAAGAGGCAGGTTTAGTTCAGCCCCAGCATTTT
TRBV5-1	TRBJ2-7	NA	NA	CASSSDRYYEQYF	TGCGCCAGCAGCTCTGACAGATACTACGAGCAGTACTTC
TRBV2	TRBJ2-2	NA	NA	CASSEVLTGELFF	TGTGCCAGCAGTGAAGTTTTAACCGGGGAGCTGTTTTTT
TRBV2	TRBJ1-5	NA	NA	CASRRSQLDNQPQHF	TGTGCCAGCAGAAGATCCCAATTAGATAATCAGCCCCAGCATTTT
TRBV5-4	TRBJ2-5	NA	NA	CASSLGVDFQYF	TGTGCCAGCAGCCTAGGCGTGGACTTCCAGTACTTC
TRBV4-3	TRBJ2-1	NA	TRBD1	CASSPGTGPPNNEQFF	TGCGCCAGCAGCCCCGGGACAGGCCCGCCAAACAATGAGCAGTTCTTC
TRBV5-1	TRBJ2-5	NA	NA	CASSNQETQYF	TGCGCCAGCAGCAACCAGGAGACCCAGTACTTC
TRBV19	TRBJ2-7	NA	TRBD1	CASSAGGKAEQYF	TGTGCCAGTAGTGCAGGGGGCAAGGCCGAGCAGTACTTC
TRBV11-3	TRBJ2-1	NA	NA	CASSPAFSSTHNEQFF	TGTGCCAGCAGCCCGGCGTTTAGCAGTACCCACAATGAGCAGTTCTTC
TRBV5-4	TRBJ2-2	few	TRBD1	CASSLGQGLGSAGELFF	TGTGCCAGCAGCCTAGGACAGGGTTTGGGGTCGGCCGGGGAGCTGTTTTTT
TRBV6-6	TRBJ1-5	NA	TRBD1	CASESRTGAIQPQHF	TGTGCCAGTGAATCTCGGACAGGGGCGATTCAGCCCCAGCATTTT
TRBV19	TRBJ1-1	NA	NA	CAASRENTEAFF	TGTGCCGCAAGCAGGGAGAACACTGAAGCTTTCTTT
TRBV2	TRBJ1-5	NA	TRBD1	CASLRGGQGRNQPQHF	TGTGCCAGCCTACGGGGGGGACAGGGGAGGAATCAGCCCCAGCATTTT